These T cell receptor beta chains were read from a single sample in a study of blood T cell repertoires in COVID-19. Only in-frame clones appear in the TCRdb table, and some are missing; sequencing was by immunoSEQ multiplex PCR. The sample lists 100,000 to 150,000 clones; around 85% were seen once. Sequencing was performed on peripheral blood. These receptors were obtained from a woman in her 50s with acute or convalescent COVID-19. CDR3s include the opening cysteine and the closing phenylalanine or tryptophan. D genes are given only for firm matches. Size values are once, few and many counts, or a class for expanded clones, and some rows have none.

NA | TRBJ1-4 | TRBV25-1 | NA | CASSEYRSGGYEKLFF | TGTGCCAGCAGTGAATATAGATCGGGGGGGTATGAAAAACTGTTTTTT
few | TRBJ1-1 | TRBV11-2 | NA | CASSLLVGDTEAFF | TGTGCCAGCAGCTTATTGGTAGGGGACACTGAAGCTTTCTTT
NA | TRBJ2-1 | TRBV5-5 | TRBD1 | CASSFATRTGGAGNEQFF | TGTGCCAGCAGCTTCGCTACTCGGACAGGGGGGGCCGGGAATGAGCAGTTCTTC
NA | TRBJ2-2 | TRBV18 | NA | CASSPTVGGYAGELFF | TGTGCCAGCTCACCAACGGTCGGAGGTTATGCCGGGGAGCTGTTTTTT
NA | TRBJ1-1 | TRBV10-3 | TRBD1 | CAIRSGTGGTEAFF | TGTGCCATCAGGTCCGGGACAGGGGGCACTGAAGCTTTCTTT
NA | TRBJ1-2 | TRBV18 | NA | CASSPDTYGYTF | TGTGCCAGCTCACCGGACACTTATGGCTACACCTTC
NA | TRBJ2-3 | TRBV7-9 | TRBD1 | CASSPLWTGQSDTQYF | TGTGCCAGCAGCCCACTTTGGACAGGGCAGTCAGATACGCAGTATTTT
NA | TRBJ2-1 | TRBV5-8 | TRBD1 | CASSLGQGMGVNEQFF | TGTGCCAGCAGCTTGGGACAGGGTATGGGGGTGAATGAGCAGTTCTTC
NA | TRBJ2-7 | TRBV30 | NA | CAWSPDSLEQYF | TGTGCCTGGAGCCCGGACAGCCTCGAGCAGTACTTC
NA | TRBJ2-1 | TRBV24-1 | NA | CATSQGGGGRMNEQFF | TGTGCCACCAGCCAAGGCGGGGGCGGTAGAATGAATGAGCAGTTCTTC
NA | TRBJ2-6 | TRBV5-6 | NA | CASSLALRGRPGANVLTF | TGTGCCAGCAGCTTAGCCCTTAGGGGAAGGCCTGGGGCCAACGTCCTGACTTTC
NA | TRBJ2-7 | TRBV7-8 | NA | CASSLVGTTVSYEQYF | TGTGCCAGCAGCTTAGTGGGGACAACGGTCTCCTACGAGCAGTACTTC
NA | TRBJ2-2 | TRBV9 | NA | CASRAGTPNTGELFF | TGTGCCAGCAGAGCCGGGACACCGAACACCGGGGAGCTGTTTTTT
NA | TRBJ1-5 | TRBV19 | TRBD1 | CASSPDRVQPQHF | TGTGCCAGTAGCCCAGACAGGGTTCAGCCCCAGCATTTT
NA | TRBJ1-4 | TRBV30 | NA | CAWSVGQSTNEKLFF | TGTGCCTGGAGTGTTGGACAATCAACTAATGAAAAACTGTTTTTT
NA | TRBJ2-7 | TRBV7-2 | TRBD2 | CASSLAATSGFEQYF | TGTGCCAGCAGCTTAGCCGCGACTAGCGGGTTCGAGCAGTACTTC
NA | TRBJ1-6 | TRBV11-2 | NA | CASSTTGNSPLHF | TGTGCCAGCAGTACAACAGGGAATTCACCCCTCCACTTT
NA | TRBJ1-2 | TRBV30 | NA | CAWSVQGVANYGYTF | TGTGCCTGGAGTGTACAAGGGGTTGCTAACTATGGCTACACCTTC
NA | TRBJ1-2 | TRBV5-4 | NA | CASSSHLSGYTF | TGTGCCAGCAGCTCGCACCTCAGTGGCTACACCTTC
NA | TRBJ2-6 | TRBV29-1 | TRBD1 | CSVEPGQGPGANVLTF | TGCAGCGTTGAACCGGGACAGGGACCTGGGGCCAACGTCCTGACTTTC
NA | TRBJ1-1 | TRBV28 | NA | CASKKGGVGTEAFF | TGTGCCAGCAAAAAGGGGGGGGTGGGCACTGAAGCTTTCTTT
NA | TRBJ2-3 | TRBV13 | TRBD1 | CASSLGQGFTDTQYF | TGTGCCAGCAGCCTGGGACAGGGGTTCACAGATACGCAGTATTTT
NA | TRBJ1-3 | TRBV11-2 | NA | CASSPWGREANTIYF | TGTGCCAGCAGCCCGTGGGGGCGGGAGGCGAACACCATATATTTT